The entry below describes one T cell receptor (beta chain). Antigen: not known. The CDR3 is 15 residues long. V gave up 1 base and J gave up 5 bases; unmatched junction bases: 3. The germline V gene encodes CDR1 SGDLS and CDR2 YYNGEE. These data originate in a study of radiotherapy plus CTLA-4 blockade in lung cancer. Study findings and constraints: With interferon-beta, early dynamics of blood T cell clones were reported to best predict response. Radiotherapy with ipilimumab was followed by blood expansion of tumor-derived clones.

Repertoires were generated with immunoSEQ multiplex PCR, while TCRdb's copy carries only in-frame clones and drops some. The sample lists about 45,000 clones; roughly 60% were seen once. This chain links TRBV9 with TRBJ2-2, with 9 bases that match TRBD2. The source is a human donor with non-small cell lung cancer who had a partial response to radiotherapy plus ipilimumab. Sequenced here: peripheral blood, sampled from a patient treated with radiotherapy plus ipilimumab. The CDR3 DNA sequence: TGTGCCAGCAGCGTATTGCGGGAGGGAACCGGGGAGCTGTTTTTT. Translating it yields CASSVLREGTGELFF.